Following are 2 T cell receptor beta chains from one sample sequenced in a study of cytomegalovirus exposure and HLA in healthy donors (dated by TCRdb to 2016 to 2017). Library preparation was by the immunoSEQ multiplex PCR assay. A mixture of 60 forward primers for TCR Vbeta segments and 13 reverse primers for TCR Jbeta segments was used in the multiplex PCR. Sourced from immuneACCESS, this table was stored by TCRdb with only in-frame sequences that have V and J called. A share of the clones is absent; for the studies checked, an unresolved V gene accounts for under half, and the remainder has no known explanation. The sample yields about 100,000 clones; around three quarters were counted once. The ten largest make up approximately 3.7% of the sample. Sequenced: PBMCs. The receptors were sampled from a female donor in good health and CMV-seropositive.

Only a few counts were recorded for this clone. The chain recombines TRBV19 with TRBJ2-7; the match to TRBD2 covers 9 bases. Looked up from germline, CDR1 is LNHDA and CDR2 is SQIVND (reference sequence). Trimming removed 8 bases from V and 4 bases from J; junction bases left unmatched: 12. CDR3 length: 15 amino acids. In nucleotides, the CDR3 is TGTGCCAGTGCCCCGGGTAGCGGGGGCAGATACGAGCAGTACTTC. Translation gives CASAPGSGGRYEQYF.

This sequence joins TRBV11-3 and TRBJ1-1, with TRBD1 identical over 7 bases. Germline-derived CDR1 and CDR2 are SGHNT and YENEEA. V lost 5 bases, J lost 5 bases, and 8 bases stayed unmatched. The CDR3 is 14 amino acids. In DNA, the CDR3 is TGTGCCAGCAGCCAGGGGGGTTCGGGGACTGAAGCTTTCTTT. Translated: CASSQGGSGTEAFF.